This T cell receptor beta chain emerged from a study of T-cell memory formation after mild COVID-19. Between the trimmed V and J ends, which lost 4 bases and 7 bases, there was a span of 14 bases. CDR3 size: 13 residues. General study findings and limits: Pre-infection memory held some responding clones, suggesting pre-existing cross-reactive T cells responded.

TCRdb re-derived calls from the 5' RACE reads in MiXCR, one entry per CDR3 protein. This table has roughly 200,000 distinct CDR3 sequences, over 20% appearing once. This clonotype was seen a handful of times. Antigen specificity is unknown. This sequence joins TRBV12-3 or TRBV12-4 and TRBJ2-7; D perhaps matches TRBD1 (5 bases). This receptor was obtained from an adult woman who had mild COVID-19 (a few samples of this study predate the infection). Cell type and time point are not known. Sequences were obtained from PBMCs or a T cell subset sorted from them (not recorded which). CDR3 amino acids: CASSSEQDWEQYF. CDR3 nucleotide sequence: TGTGCCAGCAGTTCCGAACAGGATTGGGAGCAGTACTTC.